These 30 T cell receptor beta chains came from one sample sequenced in a study of beta chain features in type 1 diabetes. Overall study findings and caveats: When Type 1 diabetes patients were examined, their TCRB CDR3s proved moderately but significantly shorter in all four CD4+ subsets.

Their specific antigens are unknown. As every portion of the isolated RNA was reverse transcribed, the sequencing read expressed TCRB transcripts. Only in-frame clones appear in the TCRdb table, and some are missing; sequencing was by immunoSEQ multiplex PCR. Here the sample spans 160,000 or so clones, approximately 9% being singletons. The material sequenced was central memory CD4+ T cells from blood. The origin of the receptors is a woman between 18 and 30 years old with type 1 diabetes.

With respect to this clone: Other DNA sequences in the sample encode the same CDR3. The chain combines TRBV7-9 with TRBJ2-7; no reliable D call. This CDR3 has 12 amino acids. Trimming left V 1 base short and J 3 bases short, with 4 bases between. In germline, CDR1 is SEHNR, CDR2 FQNEAQ (reference sequence). CDR3 residues: CASSLDIYEQYF. Here the CDR3 DNA reads TGTGCCAGCAGCTTAGACATCTACGAGCAGTACTTC. The variable domain in full, with the rest retrieved from reference TRBV7-9 and TRBJ2-7, is DTGVSQNPRHKITKRGQNVTFRCDPISEHNRLYWYRQTLGQGPEFLTYFQNEAQLEKSRLLSDRFSAERPKGSFSTLEIQRTEQGDSAMYLCASSLDIYEQYFGPGTRLTVT.

This clone was detected a few times. The genes are TRBV7-2 and TRBJ2-7; 9 bases are a match to TRBD1. This CDR3 is 14 amino acids long. Trimming at V came to 7 bases and at J to 4 bases, leaving 8 bases not matched to a gene. Germline lookup yields CDR1 SGHTA and CDR2 FQGNSA. CDR3: CASNPGTGFYEQYF. CDR3 bases: TGTGCCAGCAACCCCGGGACAGGGTTTTACGAGCAGTACTTC.

The chain couples TRBV4-2 to TRBJ2-7; D might be TRBD2 (6 bases). V lost 4 bases, J lost 0 bases, and 13 bases lay in between. The CDR3 is made up of 15 amino acids. Germline CDR1 is LGHNA and CDR2 is YNFKEQ. As DNA, the CDR3 is TGTGCCAGCAGCCCCAGCCGGGACTTCTCCTACGAGCAGTACTTC. It encodes CASSPSRDFSYEQYF.

This clone was found a few times. The chain carries TRBV15 and TRBJ2-5; D not resolved. The CDR3 covers 13 residues. V lost 5 bases to trimming and J lost 7 bases, with 14 bases between them. Per the germline V gene, CDR1 is LNHNV and CDR2 is YYDKDF (reference sequence). The CDR3 region is CATSPLGVGTQYF. CDR3 bases: TGTGCCACCAGCCCTCTCGGTGTTGGGACCCAGTACTTC.

This clone showed up just a few times. This sequence joins TRBV6-5 and TRBJ2-7; D is perhaps TRBD1 (6 bases). This CDR3 spans 14 amino acids. CDR1 is MNHEY and CDR2 is SVGAGI in the germline V gene. The germline V and J ends were trimmed by 5 bases and 2 bases, with 13 bases remaining between them. This CDR3 is CASSNRVVPYEQYF. In nucleotides, the CDR3 is TGTGCCAGCAGTAACAGGGTTGTCCCCTACGAGCAGTACTTC.

This sequence joins TRBV19 and TRBJ1-5; no definite D call. The CDR3 sequence is 15 residues long. V lost 5 bases and J 0 bases, leaving 11 bases between the germline ends. Germline V gene lookup returns CDR1 LNHDA and CDR2 SQIVND (reference sequence). The CDR3 region is CASSYSKYSNQPQHF. The CDR3 bases are TGTGCCAGTAGTTACAGCAAGTATAGCAATCAGCCCCAGCATTTT.

This sequence joins TRBV7-2 and TRBJ2-5, with a possible D match to TRBD2 (5 bases). Germline-derived CDR1 and CDR2 are SGHTA and FQGNSA. The V end was cut by 5 bases, the J end by 11 bases, with 15 bases between. The CDR3 spans 12 residues. DNA of the CDR3: TGTGCCAGCAGCCTTCCCGGGATGAGGCAGTACTTC. It codes for CASSLPGMRQYF.

This clone came up a few times. The chain is built from TRBV11-2 and TRBJ2-7; 9 bases are shared with TRBD1. The J segment lost 9 bases and the V segment lost 2 bases, leaving 8 bases of the junction unmatched. This CDR3 has 14 amino acids. Looked up from germline, CDR1 is SGHAT and CDR2 is FQNNGV. CDR3 in amino acids: CASSLFGQGLWQYF. The DNA for the CDR3 is TGTGCCAGCAGCTTATTCGGACAGGGGTTGTGGCAGTACTTC.

V usage is TRBV2 and J usage is TRBJ1-4; D ambiguous. From germline, CDR1 is SNHLY and CDR2 FYNNEI. CDR3 length equals 11 residues. Between the trimmed V and J ends, which lost 2 bases and 11 bases, there was a span of 6 bases. The CDR3 region is CASSENTKLFF. The CDR3 DNA sequence: TGTGCCAGCAGTGAAAACACCAAACTGTTTTTT.

In its sample, this clone was seen a few times. The J gene is TRBJ2-7, the V gene TRBV7-3, with D unclear. The CDR3 contains 11 residues. V was pared by 4 bases and J by 9 bases, with 10 bases between. Germline CDR1 reads SGHTA; CDR2 reads FQGTGA. The CDR3 sequence: CASSSYEWQYF. The DNA for the CDR3 is TGTGCCAGCAGCTCCTACGAGTGGCAGTACTTC.

This clone came up a few times. The chain carries TRBV4-2 and TRBJ1-1; no firm D call. The CDR3 is 14 amino acids. CDR1 is LGHNA, CDR2 YNFKEQ, per germline. Trimming took 4 bases from V and 0 from J, leaving 9 bases between them. The CDR3 DNA reads TGTGCCAGCAGCCCGGATGAGGTGAACACTGAAGCTTTCTTT. This translates into CASSPDEVNTEAFF.

This clone was observed a handful of times. The chain couples TRBV5-1 to TRBJ1-5; maybe TRBD1 (5 bases). Trimming cost V 0 bases and J 4 bases, with 11 bases left between them. The CDR3 is 15 amino acids. The germline V gene encodes CDR1 SGHRS and CDR2 YFSETQ. CDR3 sequence (DNA): TGCGCCAGCAGCTTGGCGGCAGGGCCAAATCAGCCCCAGCATTTT. Residues: CASSLAAGPNQPQHF. Full variable domain (rest looked up from reference TRBV5-1 and TRBJ1-5): KAGVTQTPRYLIKTRGQQVTLSCSPISGHRSVSWYQQTPGQGLQFLFEYFSETQRNKGNFPGRFSGRQFSNSRSEMNVSTLELGDSALYLCASSLAAGPNQPQHFGDGTRLSIL.

This rearrangement joins TRBV2 to TRBJ2-7, with 7 bases aligning to TRBD1. CDR1 is SNHLY and CDR2 is FYNNEI in the germline V gene. Trimming took 6 bases from V and 5 from J; bases not matched to a gene: 10. The CDR3 spans 14 residues. The CDR3 loop reads CASRGPGQMHEQYF. The CDR3 coding sequence is TGTGCCAGCAGGGGCCCGGGACAGATGCACGAGCAGTACTTC.

This clone was seen a handful of times. In nucleotides, the CDR3 is TGTGCCAGCAGTTTGCAAGGGGACAGGAAAGCTTTCTTT. It is translated as CASSLQGDRKAFF. The V call is TRBV28, the J call TRBJ1-1, with 8 bases lining up with TRBD1. Germline V gene data show CDR1 as MDHEN and CDR2 as SYDVKM. The CDR3 covers 13 residues. V gave up 3 bases and J gave up 9 bases; unmatched junction bases: 6.

This chain joins TRBV6-5 and TRBJ2-5; 9 nucleotides align to TRBD1. Germline V gene data show CDR1 as MNHEY and CDR2 as SVGAGI. The CDR3 covers 15 residues. V lost 8 bases and J lost 0; bases outside the gene matches: 7. CDR3 loop: CASRAGTGYQETQYF. In nucleotides, the CDR3 is TGTGCCAGCCGAGCCGGGACAGGGTACCAAGAGACCCAGTACTTC.

This clone has ten or more counts. The genes are TRBV30 and TRBJ2-2; 7 bases match TRBD2. The germline V gene encodes CDR1 GTSNPN and CDR2 SVGIG (reference sequence). The CDR3 totals 15 residues. The V gene end was trimmed by 1 base and the J gene end by 2 bases; junction bases not matched to a gene: 4. The CDR3 protein is CAWSAKGLNTGELFF. The CDR3 DNA reads as TGTGCCTGGAGTGCGAAGGGACTAAACACCGGGGAGCTGTTTTTT.

This clone was detected a few times. The CDR3 reads CASSSQQGLYNEQFF. CDR3 in DNA: TGTGCCAGCAGCTCCCAACAGGGGCTCTACAATGAGCAGTTCTTC. The rearrangement links TRBV7-9 to TRBJ2-1; 7 positions match TRBD1. Germline-derived CDR1 and CDR2 are SEHNR and FQNEAQ (reference sequence). After removal of 4 bases from V and 3 bases from J, the junction contained 6 bases not matched to a gene. The CDR3 is made up of 15 amino acids.

The chain joins TRBV30 to TRBJ1-2; unclear D gene. V was trimmed by 2 bases and J by 0 bases, leaving 16 bases between them. CDR1 is GTSNPN and CDR2 is SVGIG in the germline V gene (reference sequence). This CDR3 has 16 residues. As DNA, the CDR3 is TGTGCCTGGAGTACCCCAGGAATCTCTCCTAACTATGGCTACACCTTC. Its translation: CAWSTPGISPNYGYTF.

This clone was counted a few times. Within the sample, other DNA sequences also encode this same CDR3. The CDR3 spells CASSSAYEQYF. CDR3 nucleotide sequence: TGCGCCAGCAGCTCCGCCTACGAGCAGTACTTC. The rearrangement links TRBV5-1 to TRBJ2-7, with D unresolved. Per germline, CDR1 SGHRS and CDR2 YFSETQ. V was shortened by 3 bases and J by 2 bases, with 3 bases between the two germline ends. The CDR3 totals 11 residues.

This clone turned up a few times. The V gene is TRBV6-4, the J gene TRBJ2-2, with D unresolved. The V gene lost 5 bases and the J gene lost 0 bases, with 7 bases spanning the gap. The CDR3 covers 14 residues. Germline V CDR1 and CDR2: MRHNA, SNTAGT. The CDR3 nucleotides read TGTGCCAGCAGTCCCGCGGCGAACACCGGGGAGCTGTTTTTT. It codes for CASSPAANTGELFF.

J is TRBJ2-2 and V is TRBV30; maybe TRBD1 (6 bases). CDR1 is GTSNPN, CDR2 SVGIG, per germline (reference sequence). V lost 2 bases and J 5 bases, leaving 12 bases between the germline ends. This CDR3 region has 14 residues. The CDR3 DNA reads TGTGCCTGGAGTAGGACAGTAACTACCGGGGAGCTGTTTTTT. Its protein product is CAWSRTVTTGELFF.

The V call is TRBV9, the J call TRBJ2-7, with a tentative D call TRBD2 (6 bases). CDR1 is SGDLS, CDR2 YYNGEE, per germline. This CDR3 has 14 residues. Trimming pared 4 bases from V and 2 bases from J, leaving 13 bases between. CDR3: CASSPHREPYEQYF. In DNA form, the CDR3 reads TGTGCCAGCAGCCCTCACCGGGAGCCCTACGAGCAGTACTTC.

This clone was detected a few times. The chain's CDR3 is CATKTSGTYEQYF. In DNA form, the CDR3 reads TGTGCCACCAAGACTAGCGGGACTTACGAGCAGTACTTC. The rearrangement joins TRBV28 to TRBJ2-7; 11 bases are a match to TRBD2. This CDR3 spans 13 amino acids. Germline lookup yields CDR1 MDHEN and CDR2 SYDVKM. V shed 10 bases, J shed 4 bases, and the junction held 6 bases outside the gene matches.

This clone was seen only a few times. The chain carries TRBV6-5 and TRBJ1-1; the match to TRBD1 covers 7 bases. Looked up from germline, CDR1 is MNHEY and CDR2 is SVGAGI. The CDR3 loop spans 16 amino acids. The junction had 6 bases not matched to a gene; V was cut back by 2 bases and J by 0 bases. The CDR3 coding sequence is TGTGCCAGCAGTTACGGACGAGGGACAGTGAACACTGAAGCTTTCTTT. Translation gives CASSYGRGTVNTEAFF.

This clone has more than one count but fewer than ten. V gene TRBV28 combines with J gene TRBJ2-5, with D perhaps TRBD1 (6 bases). V lost 6 bases to trimming and J lost 4 bases, with 18 bases between them. Germline values: CDR1 MDHEN, CDR2 SYDVKM. The CDR3 length is 15 residues. The CDR3 nucleotides read TGTGCCAGCAGCCTAGGTGGGGGCCGGGGAGAGACCCAGTACTTC. This gives the protein CASSLGGGRGETQYF.

Many counts were recorded for this clone. The chain joins TRBV5-1 to TRBJ2-1; 12 nucleotides agree with TRBD2. CDR1 SGHRS and CDR2 YFSETQ come from the germline V gene. The CDR3 is 18 residues long. V shed 1 base, J shed 1 base, and the junction held 6 bases outside the gene matches. The CDR3 coding sequence is TGCGCCAGCAGCTTGAGGGGACTAGCGGGCCCATCCTACAATGAGCAGTTCTTC. Translating it yields CASSLRGLAGPSYNEQFF.

The chain joins TRBV11-2 to TRBJ1-2; D call uncertain. Per germline, CDR1 SGHAT and CDR2 FQNNGV. The CDR3 is 13 amino acids. V shed 4 bases and J shed 8 bases, with 14 bases lying between them. The CDR3 protein is CASSSHTGDGYTF. The CDR3 nucleotides read TGTGCCAGCAGCTCCCACACGGGTGACGGCTACACCTTC.

The chain couples TRBV18 to TRBJ1-2; D gene ambiguous. Trimming shortened V by 3 bases and J by 9 bases, and 11 bases separated the two germline ends. The germline V gene encodes CDR1 KGHSH and CDR2 LQKENI. There are 12 residues in the CDR3. This CDR3 is CASSPTGESYTF. For the CDR3, the DNA is TGTGCCAGCTCACCCACCGGGGAAAGCTACACCTTC.

Only a few counts were recorded for this clone. At one end the junction does not follow the germline gene, possibly because of a read error. The CDR3 here is CASSLGDVWF. Here the CDR3 DNA reads TGTGCCAGCAGTCTAGGTGATGTGTGGTTC. The rearrangement joins TRBV28 to TRBJ2-4; unclear D gene. Germline V gene sequence: CDR1 MDHEN, CDR2 SYDVKM. CDR3 length equals 10 residues.

This clone was recorded a few times. V gene TRBV4-2 combines with J gene TRBJ2-1, with 11 bases that match TRBD2. From germline, CDR1 is LGHNA and CDR2 YNFKEQ. V trimming: 5 bases; J trimming: 4 bases; junction bases outside the gene matches: 4. There are 15 residues in the CDR3. CDR3 region: CASSLGLAAYNEQFF. The CDR3 region has the DNA TGTGCCAGCAGCTTGGGACTAGCGGCTTACAATGAGCAGTTCTTC.